Sequencing of this T cell receptor beta chain was carried out in a study of T cell responses to AZD1222 COVID-19 vaccine. Profiled with immunoSEQ multiplex PCR; TCRdb holds only in-frame clones, not every one. The table shows roughly 160,000 clones, with roughly nine tenths occurring only once. V trimming: 4 bases; J trimming: 0 bases; junction bases outside the gene matches: 4. Germline CDR1 PRHDT, CDR2 FYEKMQ (reference sequence). There are 15 residues in the CDR3. Sequences were derived from peripheral blood, sampled on day 0 of AZD1222 vaccination. The receptor was derived from an adult in good health. This chain joins TRBV13 and TRBJ2-7; 9 bases line up with TRBD2. This chain's CDR3 is CASSSISGGSYEQYF. CDR3 nucleotides: TGTGCCAGCAGCTCAATTAGCGGGGGCTCCTACGAGCAGTACTTC.